The source of this TCR beta chain is a study of blood T cells in healthy people across ages. The V gene's germline CDR1 is LNHNV and CDR2 YYDKDF (reference sequence). Trimming shortened V by 1 base and J by 0 bases, and 13 bases separated the two germline ends. CDR3 length: 17 residues. On this clonotype itself: Antigen: not known.

PCR was performed a second time for about 7 to 11 cycles using a sample-barcoded 5' primer and a J-beta primer mix. Each cDNA was tagged by a template-switch adaptor containing 12 random nucleotides. Each CDR3 protein gets one entry after TCRdb re-called the 5' RACE reads with MiXCR. The sample contains around 520,000 distinct CDR3 sequences, 25% to 35% of which appear only once. General study points: A strong correlation was found between TCR beta diversity and the percentage of naive T cells.

Investigators took around 10 milliliters of peripheral blood from every donor. The same data also contributed to another study, on T cells of mothers and their children. That work states: The authors found no persistent microchimeric T cell clones.

V gene TRBV15 combines with J gene TRBJ2-1; either TRBD1 or TRBD2 may supply D (5 bases each). The clonotype originates from a boy aged 2 to 10 in good health. The specimen was blood. CDR3 coding DNA: TGTGCCACCAGCAGAGGTCGAGGGGCAGGCTCCTACAATGAGCAGTTCTTC. Its translation: CATSRGRGAGSYNEQFF.